What follows is one T cell receptor beta chain and its context. What it binds is not known. This specimen belongs to a study of CD8 T cells in ankylosing spondylitis. General study points: According to the report, clones linked to the disease were significantly enriched in matched synovial fluid samples taken from ankylosing spondylitis patients. Earlier studies detected some motif variants in reactive arthritis synovial fluid and blood. Those disease-linked clones were CD8+; they were also relatively rare in peripheral blood.

Unmatched junction bases numbered 14, after V lost 0 bases and J lost 8 bases. The CDR3 consists of 16 residues. The V gene's germline CDR1 is SGHRS and CDR2 YFSETQ. The authors made TCR beta libraries by quantitative 5'-RACE with molecular barcodes. TCRdb independently ran MiXCR on the 5' RACE reads; one entry per CDR3 protein. The table shows under 250,000 distinct CDR3 sequences, with 32% occurring only once. The rearrangement joins TRBV5-1 to TRBJ2-7, with TRBD1 matching 7 bases. Input material: blood, either unsorted or a sorted T cell fraction (not recorded which). This TCR derives from a male donor with ankylosing spondylitis or in good health (not recorded which). CDR3 sequence (DNA): TGCGCCAGCAGCTTGGACACCCCGGGACAGACTCTGAAGCAGTACTTC. Its protein is CASSLDTPGQTLKQYF.